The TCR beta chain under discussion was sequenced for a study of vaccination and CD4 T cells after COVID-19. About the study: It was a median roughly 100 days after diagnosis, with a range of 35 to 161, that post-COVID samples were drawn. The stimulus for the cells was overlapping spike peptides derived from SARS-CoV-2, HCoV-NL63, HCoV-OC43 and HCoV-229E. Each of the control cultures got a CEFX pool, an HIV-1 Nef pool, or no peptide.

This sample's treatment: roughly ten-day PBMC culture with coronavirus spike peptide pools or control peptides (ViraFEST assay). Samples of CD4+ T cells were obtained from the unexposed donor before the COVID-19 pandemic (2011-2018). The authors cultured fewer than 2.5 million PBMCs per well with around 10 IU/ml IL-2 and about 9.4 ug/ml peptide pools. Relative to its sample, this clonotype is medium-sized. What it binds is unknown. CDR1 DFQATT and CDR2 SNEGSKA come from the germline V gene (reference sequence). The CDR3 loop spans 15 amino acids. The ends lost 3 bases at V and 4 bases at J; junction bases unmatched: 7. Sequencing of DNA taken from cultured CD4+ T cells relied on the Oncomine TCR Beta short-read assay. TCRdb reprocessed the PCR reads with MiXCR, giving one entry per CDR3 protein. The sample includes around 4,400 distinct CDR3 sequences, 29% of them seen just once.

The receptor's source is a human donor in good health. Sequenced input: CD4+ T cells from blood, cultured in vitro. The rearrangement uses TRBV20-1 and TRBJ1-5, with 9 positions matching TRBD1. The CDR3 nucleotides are TGCAGTGCTAGTTATCTGGACAGGGGTAATCAGCCCCAGCATTTT. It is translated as CSASYLDRGNQPQHF.